This TCR beta chain was captured by sequencing in a study of OX40 agonist ivuxolimab in advanced cancers. People who had autoimmune disease history or systemic immunosuppression were excluded. The timepoints at which blood was sampled were baseline, cycle 4 day 1, and cycle 7 day 1. Clones were sequenced by immunoSEQ multiplex PCR, and TCRdb holds only the in-frame ones, with some missing. The repertoire includes tens of thousands of clones, approximately 86% of them detected once, and 2.8% sits in the top ten. Trimming left V 4 bases short and J 3 bases short, with 15 bases between. Germline V gene sequence: CDR1 SEHNR, CDR2 FQNEAQ (reference sequence). The CDR3 has 16 amino acids. In the case of this clone: Its target is not known.

Findings and caveats of the study: Among patients with partial responses at 0.1-3.0 mg/kg, clonal expansion was among the lowest.

The source was CD4+ or CD8+ T cells sorted from blood, collected in a trial of the OX40 agonist ivuxolimab. The receptor was derived from an adult with an advanced solid tumor such as melanoma, head and neck, liver or kidney cancer. The chain combines TRBV7-9 with TRBJ1-4; D unclear. The CDR3 nucleotides read TGTGCCAGCAGCTCGGGCCTAACGCAGTCTAATGAAAAACTGTTTTTT. Its translation: CASSSGLTQSNEKLFF.